A selection of T cell receptor beta chains follows, all from one sample in a study of CXCR3-negative and CXCR3-positive naive CD8 T cells. From the 5' RACE reads, TCRdb lists one entry per CDR3 protein and no DNA. The sample includes roughly 100,000 distinct CDR3 sequences. The specimen was naive CXCR3- CD8+ T cells from blood. The receptors stem from a human donor in good health. Some clones in this sample may be carry-over from other donors' samples. Both conserved end residues are part of each CDR3. The order of the fields is V gene, J gene, CDR3 protein.

>TRBV6-2/TRBV6-3|TRBJ2-3
CASSYEGAVTDTQYF
>TRBV29-1|TRBJ1-1
CSVEDGGGTEAFF
>TRBV20-1|TRBJ2-7
CSAREGPGGSYEQYF
>TRBV7-9|TRBJ2-3
CASSSYTDTQYF
>TRBV7-2|TRBJ2-7
CASSLGVSPYEQYF
>TRBV7-9|TRBJ2-7
CASSPDATGRQTYEQYF
>TRBV29-1|TRBJ1-2
CSAGQSNYGYTF
>TRBV20-1|TRBJ2-5
CSARDWGDETQYF
>TRBV29-1|TRBJ1-2
CSVAGFDYGYTF
>TRBV1|TRBJ1-5
CTSSQVPIQPQHF
>TRBV28|TRBJ2-7
CASSLSAQQYF
>TRBV27|TRBJ1-2
CASTSWGGLNGYTF
>TRBV7-9|TRBJ2-2
CASSLGQPGELFF
>TRBV10-3|TRBJ2-7
CAISPDRDRDSYEQYF
>TRBV7-2|TRBJ2-1
CASRLAGYNEQFF
>TRBV11-2|TRBJ1-2
CASSSDSGYTF
>TRBV9|TRBJ2-6
CASSASGANVLTF
>TRBV5-1|TRBJ2-1
CANDPNKLECESSYNEQFF
>TRBV13|TRBJ2-5
CASSPSRSGALQETQYF
>TRBV6-5|TRBJ2-1
CASSTGLAGVSYNEQFF
>TRBV7-9|TRBJ2-2
CASSLPRPGELFF
>TRBV28|TRBJ2-2
CASSPLAGEGGGELFF
>TRBV12-3/TRBV12-4|TRBJ2-3
CASSLVGEVWTDTQYF
>TRBV19|TRBJ2-1
CASSSSSGGSSYNEQFF
>TRBV20-1|TRBJ2-2
CSARGPTNTGELFF
>TRBV5-1|TRBJ2-7
CASSRNRDSYEQYF
>TRBV6-6|TRBJ2-7
CASSYRLAGEYEQYF
>TRBV15|TRBJ1-3
CATSRDWTGNSGNTIYF
>TRBV7-2|TRBJ2-1
CARSLDVIRRGNEQFF
>TRBV13|TRBJ1-2
CASSPPREYGYTF
>TRBV7-2|TRBJ2-1
CASSHPGSYNEQFF
>TRBV4-3|TRBJ2-1
CASSQDAQYNEQFF
>TRBV20-1|TRBJ2-7
CSASERERPTYEQYF
>TRBV20-1|TRBJ2-7
CSARGLGDTYEQYF
>TRBV7-2|TRBJ1-4
CASSLGPLEKLFF
>TRBV5-1|TRBJ2-1
CASSFSGALSYNEQFF
>TRBV30|TRBJ2-5
CAWGGVGTGGSQETQYF
>TRBV29-1|TRBJ2-7
CSVGGALSEQYF
>TRBV28|TRBJ2-1
CASSLTGGNYNEQFF
>TRBV14|TRBJ2-7
CASSQETYHEQYF
>TRBV29-1|TRBJ2-1
CSVPKESSYNEQFF
>TRBV27|TRBJ2-7
CASSFAGGARDEQYF
>TRBV29-1|TRBJ2-1
CSVEKEPYNEQFF
>TRBV19|TRBJ2-5
CASTGSGTQYF
>TRBV19|TRBJ2-3
CASKGLLRTDTQYF
>TRBV21-1|TRBJ2-6
CASRPGGTGPGANVLTF
>TRBV7-9|TRBJ2-7
CASSLTPGTGTYEQYF
>TRBV29-1|TRBJ1-1
CSVYGKQGQQNTEAFF
>TRBV20-1|TRBJ2-7
CSAEGQAIPSYEQYF
>TRBV4-2|TRBJ1-1
CASSQETGWTEAFF
>TRBV29-1|TRBJ2-3
CSVWTASGGADTQYF
>TRBV28|TRBJ2-7
CASSSAQGAGLYEQYF
>TRBV5-1|TRBJ2-3
CASSLSPTGPDTQYF
>TRBV12-3/TRBV12-4|TRBJ2-1
CASSLALGSSYNEQFF
>TRBV7-9|TRBJ2-7
CASSLLASGTYEQYF